Shown below are 29 T cell receptor beta chains from a single sample sequenced in a study of cytomegalovirus exposure and HLA in healthy donors. TCRdb keeps only in-frame clones here, not all; method: immunoSEQ multiplex PCR. This sample carries 90,000 to 140,000 clones, around 83% of them seen once, and the ten largest clones take roughly 4.2%. Material: PBMCs. The receptors here all came from a woman between 18 and 29 years old in good health and CMV-seropositive.

The gene calls are TRBV5-4 and TRBJ2-7; TRBD1 is a possible D gene (5 bases). V was shortened by 4 bases and J by 4 bases, with 9 bases between the two germline ends. CDR3 length equals 12 residues. Looked up from germline, CDR1 is SGHNT and CDR2 is YYREEE (reference sequence). CDR3 amino acids: CASSQDKYEQYF. In DNA, the CDR3 is TGTGCCAGCAGCCAGGACAAGTACGAGCAGTACTTC. Together with reference TRBV5-4 and TRBJ2-7, the CDR3 gives the full variable domain: ETGVTQSPTHLIKTRGQQVTLRCSSQSGHNTVSWYQQALGQGPQFIFQYYREEENGRGNFPPRFSGLQFPNYSSELNVNALELDDSALYLCASSQDKYEQYFGPGTRLTVT.

This chain joins TRBV7-7 and TRBJ2-1; no clear D. This CDR3 comprises 14 residues. With 6 bases removed from V and 0 bases from J, the gap between germline ends came to 9 bases. The germline V gene has CDR1 SSHAT and CDR2 FNYEAQ (reference sequence). CDR3 coding DNA: TGTGCCAGCAGTATAGGCGGCTCCTACAATGAGCAGTTCTTC. It encodes CASSIGGSYNEQFF.

The count of this clone is one. This chain uses TRBV18 with TRBJ1-4; maybe TRBD1 (5 bases). The CDR3 has 16 amino acids. The V and J ends lost 4 bases and 4 bases respectively, with 16 bases between them. Per the germline V gene, CDR1 is KGHSH and CDR2 is LQKENI. DNA for the CDR3: TGTGCCAGCTCACTAGAAGTGACAGTCCTTAATGAAAAACTGTTTTTT. Its translation is CASSLEVTVLNEKLFF.

The chain recombines TRBV7-2 with TRBJ2-1, with TRBD2 matching over 7 bases. The CDR3 has 13 residues. The germline gives CDR1 SGHTA, CDR2 FQGNSA. V shed 5 bases and J 10 bases; nucleotides not matched to a gene: 8. The CDR3 nucleotides are TGTGCCAGCAGCCGGTTAGCGGGCGGGGAGCAGTTCTTC. This translates into CASSRLAGGEQFF.

This sequence joins TRBV27 and TRBJ1-2, with 8 bases that match TRBD1. CDR1 is MNHEY and CDR2 is SMNVEV in the germline V gene (reference sequence). The junction had 7 bases not matched to a gene; V was cut back by 5 bases and J by 8 bases. CDR3 length: 13 residues. CDR3 sequence: CASSNQGATGYTF. The DNA for the CDR3 is TGTGCCAGCAGTAATCAGGGGGCTACGGGCTACACCTTC.

This clone has more than one count but fewer than ten. The V and J genes are TRBV9 and TRBJ1-1; TRBD1 matches at 7 bases. Germline CDR1 and CDR2: SGDLS and YYNGEE. V shed 4 bases and J 4 bases; nucleotides not matched to a gene: 7. The CDR3 length is 14 residues. In nucleotides, the CDR3 is TGTGCCAGCAGCAGAGGGGACAGCCCCACTGAAGCTTTCTTT. This sequence encodes CASSRGDSPTEAFF. Supplemented by reference TRBV9 and TRBJ1-1, the full variable domain reads DSGVTQTPKHLITATGQRVTLRCSPRSGDLSVYWYQQSLDQGLQFLIQYYNGEERAKGNILERFSAQQFPDLHSELNLSSLELGDSALYFCASSRGDSPTEAFFGQGTRLTVV.

For the CDR3, the DNA is TGTGCCAGCCGGATACAGGGCGACCCTCTCGAGCAGTACTTC. Translating it yields CASRIQGDPLEQYF. V and J are TRBV5-8 and TRBJ2-7, with D maybe TRBD1 (6 bases). The CDR3 sequence is 14 residues long. Trimming shortened V by 7 bases and J by 6 bases, and 20 bases separated the two germline ends. The germline V gene has CDR1 SGHTS and CDR2 YDEGEE.

The chain recombines TRBV4-1 with TRBJ1-3; D is ambiguous. Germline V gene data show CDR1 as MGHRA and CDR2 as YSYEKL. There are 16 residues in the CDR3. V lost 1 base and J 0 bases, leaving 10 bases between the germline ends. CDR3 residues: CASSQGITVSGNTIYF. CDR3 DNA sequence: TGCGCCAGCAGCCAAGGTATAACAGTCTCTGGAAACACCATATATTTT.

The chain combines TRBV5-4 with TRBJ2-7; 7 nucleotides match TRBD2. The V gene's germline CDR1 is SGHNT and CDR2 YYREEE (reference sequence). The CDR3 runs 13 residues. V lost 4 bases to trimming and J lost 3 bases; unmatched junction nucleotides: 4. CDR3 region: CASSQRGNYEQYF. CDR3 DNA: TGTGCCAGCAGCCAGCGGGGCAACTACGAGCAGTACTTC.

The chain employs TRBV30 and TRBJ2-2; the D gene is possibly TRBD2 (6 bases). The V gene's germline CDR1 is GTSNPN and CDR2 SVGIG (reference sequence). CDR3 length: 12 residues. With 5 bases removed from V and 4 bases from J, the gap between germline ends came to 8 bases. The CDR3 protein is CAWGGSTGELFF. CDR3 in DNA: TGTGCCTGGGGGGGGAGCACCGGGGAGCTGTTTTTT. Full variable domain (outside the CDR3, taken from reference TRBV30 and TRBJ2-2): SQTIHQWPATLVQPVGSPLSLECTVEGTSNPNLYWYRQAAGRGLQLLFYSVGIGQISSEVPQNLSASRPQDRQFILSSKKLLLSDSGFYLCAWGGSTGELFFGEGSRLTVL.

The chain combines TRBV6-5 with TRBJ1-5; D remains unclear. The CDR3 contains 16 residues. Germline V gene lookup returns CDR1 MNHEY and CDR2 SVGAGI. Trimming stripped 4 bases from V and 0 bases from J, with 13 bases between. The CDR3 protein is CASSLRGWNSNQPQHF. As DNA, the CDR3 is TGTGCCAGCAGTTTGAGAGGGTGGAATAGCAATCAGCCCCAGCATTTT.

This sequence joins TRBV28 and TRBJ2-3, with D possibly being TRBD2 (5 bases). Germline V gives CDR1 MDHEN, CDR2 SYDVKM. Trimming left V 2 bases short and J 5 bases short, with 5 bases between. This CDR3 has 12 amino acids. CDR3 DNA sequence: TGTGCCAGCAGTTTAGGGAGAGATACGCAGTATTTT. Amino acid sequence: CASSLGRDTQYF.

The rearrangement links TRBV19 to TRBJ2-3; tentatively, D is TRBD2 (6 bases). This CDR3 has 15 residues. Per germline, CDR1 LNHDA and CDR2 SQIVND (reference sequence). Between the trimmed V and J ends, which lost 4 bases and 1 base, there was a span of 12 bases. The CDR3 is CASSRDWGGTDTQYF. In DNA, the CDR3 is TGTGCCAGTAGTAGGGATTGGGGGGGCACAGATACGCAGTATTTT.

V usage is TRBV29-1 and J usage is TRBJ2-1; 7 bases match TRBD2. From germline, CDR1 is SQVTM and CDR2 ANQGSEA. V gave up 7 bases and J gave up 4 bases; unmatched junction bases: 7. The CDR3 is 13 amino acids. Here the CDR3 reads CSGHGGGYNEQFF. The CDR3 DNA follows: TGCAGCGGACATGGGGGGGGATACAATGAGCAGTTCTTC.

The chain links TRBV6-1 to TRBJ1-1; no firm D call. The germline V gene has CDR1 MNHNS and CDR2 SASEGT. The CDR3 totals 14 residues. The V end lost 5 bases, the J end lost 0 bases, and 10 bases lay between the germline ends. The CDR3 reads CASSSTPMNTEAFF. CDR3 in DNA: TGTGCCAGCAGTTCCACACCGATGAACACTGAAGCTTTCTTT.

The rearrangement uses TRBV6-1 and TRBJ1-6; D call uncertain. Per germline, CDR1 MNHNS and CDR2 SASEGT. The CDR3 has 13 residues. V shed 2 bases and J shed 3 bases, with 2 bases lying between them. The CDR3 DNA sequence: TGTGCCAGCAGTGAACTCTATAATTCACCCCTCCACTTT. Its translation: CASSELYNSPLHF.

The rearrangement links TRBV27 to TRBJ1-5; the D is unclear. The ends were cut back, 3 bases at V and 0 bases at J, with 15 bases in the middle. Germline CDR1 is MNHEY and CDR2 is SMNVEV (reference sequence). The CDR3 has 17 residues. CDR3: CASSFRLTRYSNQPQHF. DNA of the CDR3: TGTGCCAGCAGTTTCCGCCTGACACGGTATAGCAATCAGCCCCAGCATTTT.

The rearrangement uses TRBV28 and TRBJ1-3; no definite D call. Per germline, CDR1 MDHEN and CDR2 SYDVKM. The CDR3 covers 13 residues. Trimming left V 2 bases short and J 4 bases short, with 6 bases between. Here the CDR3 reads CASSLGLGNTIYF. For the CDR3, the DNA is TGTGCCAGCAGTTTAGGCCTCGGAAACACCATATATTTT. Combining the CDR3 with reference TRBV28 and TRBJ1-3 gives the whole variable domain DVKVTQSSRYLVKRTGEKVFLECVQDMDHENMFWYRQDPGLGLRLIYFSYDVKMKEKGDIPEGYSVSREKKERFSLILESASTNQTSMYLCASSLGLGNTIYFGEGSWLTVV.

The chain employs TRBV4-1 and TRBJ1-4, with TRBD1 as a possible D gene (6 bases). The germline gives CDR1 MGHRA, CDR2 YSYEKL. The V and J ends lost 0 bases and 0 bases respectively, with 14 bases between them. The CDR3 contains 18 residues. CDR3 residues: CASSQERAGAATNEKLFF. The CDR3 region has the DNA TGCGCCAGCAGCCAAGAACGGGCAGGGGCTGCAACTAATGAAAAACTGTTTTTT.

V and J are TRBV19 and TRBJ1-1; 7 bases agree with TRBD1. The CDR3 has 15 residues. Unmatched junction bases numbered 7, after V lost 5 bases and J lost 1 base. Looked up from germline, CDR1 is LNHDA and CDR2 is SQIVND (reference sequence). In DNA form, the CDR3 reads TGTGCCAGTAGTGCAACGGGACAGAAGAACACTGAAGCTTTCTTT. Translation gives CASSATGQKNTEAFF.

This sequence joins TRBV6-5 and TRBJ2-5; D is unclear. The V and J ends lost 4 bases and 7 bases respectively, with 13 bases between them. Germline V lookup: CDR1 MNHEY, CDR2 SVGAGI. This CDR3 comprises 13 residues. CDR3 in amino acids: CASSLPAAGTQYF. The CDR3 DNA reads TGTGCCAGCAGTTTACCCGCCGCAGGGACCCAGTACTTC.

The chain couples TRBV5-1 to TRBJ1-1, with no clear D. Germline V CDR1 and CDR2: SGHRS, YFSETQ. V gave up 0 bases and J gave up 4 bases, with 4 bases separating them. CDR3 length: 12 amino acids. The CDR3 is CASSLGATEAFF. CDR3 sequence (DNA): TGCGCCAGCAGCTTGGGGGCCACTGAAGCTTTCTTT.

The genes are TRBV7-9 and TRBJ2-7; maybe TRBD1 (6 bases). This CDR3 is 15 amino acids long. Germline lookup yields CDR1 SEHNR and CDR2 FQNEAQ (reference sequence). Deletions cut 6 bases from V and 0 bases from J, with 15 bases between. CDR3 bases: TGTGCCAGCAGGTCTCGGGACACGAGCTCCTACGAGCAGTACTTC. This sequence encodes CASRSRDTSSYEQYF.

This chain links TRBV5-5 with TRBJ2-7; D possibly corresponds to TRBD2 (5 bases). In germline, CDR1 is SGHKS, CDR2 YYEKEE (reference sequence). The CDR3 totals 16 residues. V was clipped by 0 bases and J by 3 bases, with 16 bases between them. The CDR3 DNA follows: TGTGCCAGCAGCTTGGCCGGTAGCGCGGTGTTCTACGAGCAGTACTTC. Amino acid sequence: CASSLAGSAVFYEQYF.

The chain combines TRBV10-3 with TRBJ1-5; 8 bases are a match to TRBD1. CDR1 is ENHRY, CDR2 SYGVKD, per germline. The CDR3 runs to 15 residues. The trim removed 3 bases at V and 7 bases at J, leaving 8 bases unmatched. The CDR3 loop reads CAISDSDRGYQPQHF. The CDR3 DNA sequence: TGTGCCATCAGTGATAGCGACAGGGGATACCAGCCCCAGCATTTT.

The gene calls are TRBV29-1 and TRBJ2-5; the D is unclear. Germline CDR1 SQVTM, CDR2 ANQGSEA. CDR3 length: 13 residues. Trimming cost V 1 base and J 4 bases, with 10 bases left between them. In DNA form, the CDR3 reads TGCAGCGTTGAAGCAGATCTCATAGAGACCCAGTACTTC. This codes for CSVEADLIETQYF.

This clone was found once. This chain uses TRBV27 with TRBJ2-1, with 8 bases matching TRBD1. Germline V lookup: CDR1 MNHEY, CDR2 SMNVEV (reference sequence). The V segment lost 7 bases and the J segment 5 bases; nucleotides outside the gene matches: 4. This CDR3 contains 13 residues. In DNA, the CDR3 is TGTGCCAGCAACAGGGGGGCGAACAATGAGCAGTTCTTC. Its translation is CASNRGANNEQFF.

The chain combines TRBV5-1 with TRBJ1-1; D gene ambiguous. There are 13 residues in the CDR3. The V end lost 5 bases, the J end lost 1 base, and 9 bases lay between the germline ends. Germline loops: CDR1 SGHRS, CDR2 YFSETQ. The CDR3 DNA is TGCGCCAGCAGGCTCGCGGAGAACACTGAAGCTTTCTTT. Its translation: CASRLAENTEAFF. The variable domain in full, completed from reference TRBV5-1 and TRBJ1-1, reads KAGVTQTPRYLIKTRGQQVTLSCSPISGHRSVSWYQQTPGQGLQFLFEYFSETQRNKGNFPGRFSGRQFSNSRSEMNVSTLELGDSALYLCASRLAENTEAFFGQGTRLTVV.

The chain's CDR3 is CASSLTPYEQYF. In nucleotides, the CDR3 is TGTGCCAGCAGTTTAACACCCTACGAGCAGTACTTC. The chain combines TRBV27 with TRBJ2-7, with D unresolved. Trimming cost V 2 bases and J 2 bases, with 4 bases left between them. CDR1 is MNHEY and CDR2 is SMNVEV in the germline V gene (reference sequence). The CDR3 consists of 12 residues.